The rows below give T cell receptor beta chains drawn from one sample of a study of T cells in Graves' hyperthyroidism and ophthalmopathy. MiXCR was run by TCRdb on the multiplex PCR reads, yielding one entry per CDR3 protein. This sample yields around 400,000 distinct CDR3 sequences, of which around a quarter are seen a single time; over 70% belongs to the top ten. Specimen: blood. Receptors were obtained from a man aged 45-60 years with Graves' hyperthyroidism. CDR3s include the opening cysteine and the closing phenylalanine or tryptophan. The D gene is left open where the match is weak. Not every row has a clone size; where given, it reads once, few, many or a size class.

TRBJ2-3 | TRBV6-2/TRBV6-3 | many | . | TGTGCCAGCAGTTACTCGTTCCCGGCAACGCTGAGCACAGATACGCAGTATTTT | CASSYSFPATLSTDTQYF
TRBJ2-3 | TRBV24-1 | . | TRBD2 | TGTGCCACCAGTGAGGCGCGGACTAGCGTATCAGATACGCAGTATTTT | CATSEARTSVSDTQYF
TRBJ2-7 | TRBV24-1 | many | . | TGTGCCACCAGTGACGAAACCTACGAGCAGTACTTC | CATSDETYEQYF
TRBJ2-7 | TRBV9 | . | TRBD2 | TGTGCCAGCAGCGGAACCGGGACTAGCGGCCTTACGAAGCAGTACTTC | CASSGTGTSGLTKQYF
TRBJ2-7 | TRBV2 | many | TRBD1 | TGTGCCAGCAGTACGGACAGGGTCAGCTACGAGCAGTACTTC | CASSTDRVSYEQYF
TRBJ2-1 | TRBV11-3 | many | . | TGTGCCAGCAGCTTAGTGTCCCTCAATGAGCAGTTCTTC | CASSLVSLNEQFF
TRBJ2-2 | TRBV3-1 | few | . | TGTGCCAGCAGCCAAGTGCTGGAACCCGGGGAGCTGTTTTTT | CASSQVLEPGELFF
TRBJ2-5 | TRBV29-1 | . | . | TGCAGCGTGGGGCCCGGATTCGGAGAGACCCAGTACTTC | CSVGPGFGETQYF
TRBJ2-1 | TRBV12-5 | few | . | TGTGCTAGTGGCGGGGGAATTGAGCAGTTCTTC | CASGGGIEQFF
TRBJ2-7 | TRBV7-9 | few | TRBD2 | TGTGCCAGCAGCTTAGTTGCTAGCGGGAGTATCCACGAGCAGTACTTC | CASSLVASGSIHEQYF
TRBJ1-1 | TRBV5-1 | many | . | TGCGCCAGCAGCTTGGAGGGGAGGAGCGCTGAAGCTTTCTTT | CASSLEGRSAEAFF
TRBJ2-7 | TRBV3-1 | few | TRBD2 | TGTGCCAGCAGCCAAACCACGAGCGGGAGTACTGAGCAGTACTTC | CASSQTTSGSTEQYF
TRBJ1-2 | TRBV28 | many | TRBD1 | TGTGCCAGCAGGTCGTGGAGGCAGGGGGCGAGAAGCTATGGCTACACCTTC | CASRSWRQGARSYGYTF
TRBJ2-7 | TRBV5-1 | . | . | TGCGCCAGCAGCTTGGACCCGGAGACCCCCTACGAGCAGTACTTC | CASSLDPETPYEQYF
TRBJ1-4 | TRBV6-5 | . | . | TGTGCCAGCAGTTACTCGATCTTCGGAGAAAAACTGTTTTTT | CASSYSIFGEKLFF
TRBJ2-7 | TRBV5-1 | few | . | TGCGCCAGCAGGCCCCACAGGGAGACCTACGAGCAGTACTTC | CASRPHRETYEQYF
TRBJ2-3 | TRBV11-2 | . | . | TGTGCCAGCAGCCTATCCGGGGGACTCCCAGATACGCAGTATTTT | CASSLSGGLPDTQYF
TRBJ2-7 | TRBV7-9 | many | TRBD2 | TGTGCCAGCAGCTTAGCAGGCGGGAGGAGCTCCTACGAGCAGTACTTC | CASSLAGGRSSYEQYF
TRBJ2-3 | TRBV28 | many | . | TGTGCCAGCAGTCCCTTAGGGGTTACGGATACGCAGTATTTT | CASSPLGVTDTQYF
TRBJ2-3 | TRBV7-6 | few | TRBD2 | TGTGCCAGCAGACTTAAGCGGGAGCTGCCAGATACGCAGTATTTT | CASRLKRELPDTQYF
TRBJ1-2 | TRBV5-1 | few | . | TGCGCCAGCAAGACGACAGCTACCCAACACTATGGCTACACCTTC | CASKTTATQHYGYTF
TRBJ2-3 | TRBV28 | many | TRBD1 | TGTGCCAGTTATCCGGGACAGGGGCACGAAGATACGCAGTATTTT | CASYPGQGHEDTQYF
TRBJ2-1 | TRBV11-2 | many | . | TGTGCCAGCAGTGGACTGGCCAATGAGCAGTTCTTC | CASSGLANEQFF
TRBJ2-7 | TRBV20-1 | many | . | TGCAGTGCCTTTACAGGCTACGAGCAGTACTTC | CSAFTGYEQYF
TRBJ2-1 | TRBV6-5 | few | . | TGTGCCAGCAGTTACTCATGGCTAGAGTTCGGTGAGCAGTTCTTC | CASSYSWLEFGEQFF